This entry lists 20 T cell receptor beta chains sequenced from one sample in a study of early T cells in non-severe SARS-CoV-2 infection. TCRdb re-called the 5' RACE reads through MiXCR, storing one row per CDR3 protein. The sample shows 60,000 or so distinct CDR3 sequences, roughly an eighth of them seen only once. The sequenced material came from whole blood. The source is an adult who was a healthcare worker with PCR-confirmed SARS-CoV-2 infection or an uninfected control (not recorded which).

This chain links TRBV20-1 with TRBJ2-2; the D gene could be TRBD1 or TRBD2 (5 bases each). V was pared by 3 bases and J by 5 bases, with 10 bases between. Germline loops: CDR1 DFQATT, CDR2 SNEGSKA (reference sequence). The CDR3 is made up of 13 amino acids. CDR3 coding DNA: TGCAGTGCTAGCGGGGCGGTTACCGGGGAGCTGTTTTTT. The encoded protein is CSASGAVTGELFF.

This clonotype was counted ten times or more. The chain uses TRBV5-6 and TRBJ2-4, with D maybe TRBD2 (5 bases). This CDR3 spans 15 amino acids. V dropped 3 bases and J dropped 9 bases, with 19 bases sitting between them. Germline lookup yields CDR1 SGHDT and CDR2 YYEEEE. CDR3 sequence (DNA): TGTGCCAGCAGCTCCTTGAGCGGATTGAGGAGCATTCAGTACTTC. Its protein product is CASSSLSGLRSIQYF. Based on the CDR3 plus reference TRBV5-6 and TRBJ2-4, the full variable domain is DAGVTQSPTHLIKTRGQQVTLRCSPKSGHDTVSWYQQALGQGPQFIFQYYEEEERQRGNFPDRFSGHQFPNYSSELNVNALLLGDSALYLCASSSLSGLRSIQYFGAGTRLSVL.

Many counts were recorded for this clonotype. This rearrangement joins TRBV9 to TRBJ1-4; 9 nucleotides line up with TRBD1. The CDR3 is made up of 14 amino acids. From germline, CDR1 is SGDLS and CDR2 YYNGEE. V lost 5 bases and J lost 8; bases outside the gene matches: 7. The CDR3 region has the DNA TGTGCCAGCAGTGGGGGACAGGGATACGAAAAACTGTTTTTT. Translated, it gives CASSGGQGYEKLFF.

V gene TRBV5-4 combines with J gene TRBJ1-2; perhaps TRBD1 as D (5 bases). Trimming stripped 4 bases from V and 5 bases from J, with 21 bases between. CDR3 length equals 16 residues. Germline V CDR1 and CDR2: SGHNT, YYREEE (reference sequence). DNA of the CDR3: TGTGCCAGCAGCGGGACGGGGAACACAGGATTGTATGGCTACACCTTC. Protein: CASSGTGNTGLYGYTF.

This clonotype was detected a few times. This chain connects TRBV11-2 to TRBJ1-1; D remains unclear. Germline V gives CDR1 SGHAT, CDR2 FQNNGV. The V end lost 5 bases, the J end lost 0 bases, and 7 bases lay between the germline ends. This CDR3 is 13 amino acids long. As DNA, the CDR3 is TGTGCCAGCAGCCAGAATATGAACACTGAAGCTTTCTTT. It translates to CASSQNMNTEAFF.

The gene calls are TRBV9 and TRBJ2-2; maybe TRBD1 (6 bases). Germline CDR1 and CDR2: SGDLS and YYNGEE. With 3 bases removed from V and 2 bases from J, the gap between germline ends came to 14 bases. This CDR3 contains 16 residues. CDR3 region: CASSARGQHNTGELFF. CDR3 coding DNA: TGTGCCAGCAGCGCCCGAGGACAGCATAACACCGGGGAGCTGTTTTTT.

This clonotype appeared a few times. The J gene is TRBJ1-1, the V gene TRBV7-9; 8 bases match TRBD1. This CDR3 is built from 14 residues. From germline, CDR1 is SEHNR and CDR2 FQNEAQ (reference sequence). Trimming at V came to 4 bases and at J to 1 base, leaving 2 bases not matched to a gene. Here the CDR3 DNA reads TGTGCCAGCAGCTCACAGGGGGAGAACACTGAAGCTTTCTTT. Translated, it gives CASSSQGENTEAFF.

This clonotype was detected only a few times. The chain couples TRBV7-2 to TRBJ2-3; D is unresolved. The CDR3 spans 13 residues. V was shortened by 0 bases and J by 2 bases, with 3 bases between the two germline ends. The germline gives CDR1 SGHTA, CDR2 FQGNSA. The CDR3 here is CASSLALTDTQYF. DNA of the CDR3: TGTGCCAGCAGCTTAGCCCTCACAGATACGCAGTATTTT.

The sample holds many counts of this clonotype. The chain carries TRBV15 and TRBJ2-5; TRBD2 might be the D (5 bases). The CDR3 spans 15 residues. Germline loops: CDR1 LNHNV, CDR2 YYDKDF (reference sequence). The germline V and J ends were trimmed by 0 bases and 6 bases, with 14 bases remaining between them. The CDR3 loop is CATSRDRGTSQTQYF. The CDR3 DNA sequence: TGTGCCACCAGCAGAGATCGGGGAACTAGTCAGACCCAGTACTTC.

This clonotype has just a few counts. The CDR3: CATRGVQETQYF. The CDR3 DNA sequence: TGTGCCACCAGGGGAGTACAAGAGACCCAGTACTTC. The chain couples TRBV15 to TRBJ2-5, with D possibly being TRBD2 (5 bases). The CDR3 consists of 12 residues. Germline V gene lookup returns CDR1 LNHNV and CDR2 YYDKDF (reference sequence). Trimming took 6 bases from V and 2 from J, leaving 7 bases between them.

This CDR3 reads CASGAGSRTDTQYF. In nucleotides, the CDR3 is TGTGCCAGCGGAGCGGGCTCCCGCACAGATACGCAGTATTTT. The chain couples TRBV7-2 to TRBJ2-3; a weak D match, TRBD2 (6 bases). The germline CDR1 and CDR2 sequences are SGHTA and FQGNSA. Trimming stripped 8 bases from V and 1 base from J, with 13 bases between. The CDR3 runs to 14 residues.

There are a few counts of this clonotype. The chain employs TRBV7-9 and TRBJ1-1, with D possibly TRBD1 on 6 matching bases. CDR1 SEHNR and CDR2 FQNEAQ come from the germline V gene (reference sequence). CDR3 length: 15 residues. V lost 5 bases and J 0 bases, leaving 13 bases between the germline ends. DNA of the CDR3: TGTGCCAGCAGCATCCGGACAGCCTTGAACACTGAAGCTTTCTTT. Amino acids: CASSIRTALNTEAFF.

This clonotype appeared a single time. Being one base from a much bigger clone, this may be a read error. The chain uses TRBV2 and TRBJ1-6; D remains ambiguous. Germline V gives CDR1 SNHLY, CDR2 FYNNEI. CDR3 size: 14 residues. The CDR3 sequence is CASSKEAAHSPHHF. The CDR3 coding sequence is TGTGCCAGCAGTAAAGAGGCAGCCCATTCACCCCACCACTTT. Complete variable domain (other parts from reference TRBV2 and TRBJ1-6): EPEVTQTPSHQVTQMGQEVILRCVPISNHLYFYWYRQILGQKVEFLVSFYNNEISEKSEIFDDQFSVERPDGSNFTLKIRSTKLEDSAMYFCASSKEAAHSPHHFGNGTRLTVT.

This clonotype was recorded at least ten times. The V call is TRBV20-1, the J call TRBJ1-5; 7 bases map to TRBD1. J gave up 2 bases and V 1 base, and 2 bases lay outside the gene matches. Looked up from germline, CDR1 is DFQATT and CDR2 is SNEGSKA (reference sequence). The CDR3 sequence is 14 residues long. In DNA form, the CDR3 reads TGCAGTGCTAGAGGACAGGGTGGCAATCAGCCCCAGCATTTT. It is translated as CSARGQGGNQPQHF.

This clonotype has ten or more counts. V is TRBV5-4 and J is TRBJ2-7, with 8 bases fitting TRBD2. V shed 2 bases and J 9 bases; nucleotides not matched to a gene: 10. Germline lookup yields CDR1 SGHNT and CDR2 YYREEE (reference sequence). The CDR3 has 14 residues. Here the CDR3 reads CASSFSGDRVGQYF. In nucleotides, the CDR3 is TGTGCCAGCAGCTTTAGCGGGGACCGGGTGGGGCAGTACTTC.

Here the CDR3 DNA reads TGTGCCAGCAGCTCGAACCGGGACAGGGGGCGGACCGGGGAGCTGTTTTTT. Translation: CASSSNRDRGRTGELFF. The genes are TRBV7-9 and TRBJ2-2; 12 nucleotides agree with TRBD1. The CDR3 totals 17 residues. Germline CDR1 SEHNR, CDR2 FQNEAQ (reference sequence). The V and J ends lost 4 bases and 5 bases, in that order; junction bases with no gene match: 8.

A few counts support this clonotype. V is TRBV4-1 and J is TRBJ2-7; D possibly corresponds to TRBD2 (6 bases). V lost 3 bases, J lost 2 bases, and 11 bases lay in between. The CDR3 contains 14 residues. From germline, CDR1 is MGHRA and CDR2 YSYEKL. CDR3 bases: TGCGCCAGCAGCCAGGGACTTCTAGCCTACGAGCAGTACTTC. Protein sequence: CASSQGLLAYEQYF.

The V and J genes are TRBV5-6 and TRBJ1-1; 11 nucleotides align to TRBD1. The CDR3 totals 18 residues. Germline V gene lookup returns CDR1 SGHDT and CDR2 YYEEEE. Germline trimming cut 0 bases from V and 2 bases from J; bases unmatched to any gene: 9. The CDR3 sequence: CASSLVVGDRGLNTEAFF. CDR3 sequence (DNA): TGTGCCAGCAGCTTGGTGGTAGGGGACAGGGGGTTAAACACTGAAGCTTTCTTT.

This clonotype was detected only a few times. This sequence joins TRBV5-1 and TRBJ2-3; no clear D gene. Germline V gives CDR1 SGHRS, CDR2 YFSETQ. Trimming pared 1 base from V and 6 bases from J, leaving 12 bases between. The CDR3 covers 14 residues. CDR3 loop: CASSLTQELDTQYF. For the CDR3, the DNA is TGCGCCAGCAGCTTGACCCAGGAGTTGGATACGCAGTATTTT.

The chain uses TRBV7-2 and TRBJ1-4; 8 bases are shared with TRBD1. This CDR3 has 14 amino acids. Germline V gene sequence: CDR1 SGHTA, CDR2 FQGNSA. V was clipped by 6 bases and J by 4 bases; unmatched bases: 4. The CDR3 sequence is CASRQGAVNEKLFF. The CDR3 DNA is TGTGCCAGCAGGCAGGGGGCAGTTAATGAAAAACTGTTTTTT.